This T cell receptor (beta chain) was recorded in a study of cytomegalovirus exposure and HLA in healthy donors. Study-wide background: A data release that came early held approximately 85 million unique TCRs from HLA-typed donors.

This cohort consisted of healthy bone marrow donors. PCR amplification relied on 60 Vbeta primers (plus 13 Jbeta primers). The table came from immunoSEQ multiplex PCR; TCRdb's copy has only in-frame clones and leaves some out. The sample has about 120,000 clones; roughly four fifths are singletons. This clonotype was sampled from a man aged 35 to 55 in good health and CMV-seronegative. The specimen was PBMCs.

CDR3 nucleotide sequence: TGTGCCAGCAGCTTAGATTTACAGGGATCTTATGGCTACACCTTC. It specifies CASSLDLQGSYGYTF. V gene TRBV11-2 combines with J gene TRBJ1-2, with a possible D match to TRBD1 (6 bases). The V end lost 0 bases, the J end lost 5 bases, and 13 bases lay between the germline ends. Germline CDR1 SGHAT, CDR2 FQNNGV. The CDR3 is 15 amino acids.